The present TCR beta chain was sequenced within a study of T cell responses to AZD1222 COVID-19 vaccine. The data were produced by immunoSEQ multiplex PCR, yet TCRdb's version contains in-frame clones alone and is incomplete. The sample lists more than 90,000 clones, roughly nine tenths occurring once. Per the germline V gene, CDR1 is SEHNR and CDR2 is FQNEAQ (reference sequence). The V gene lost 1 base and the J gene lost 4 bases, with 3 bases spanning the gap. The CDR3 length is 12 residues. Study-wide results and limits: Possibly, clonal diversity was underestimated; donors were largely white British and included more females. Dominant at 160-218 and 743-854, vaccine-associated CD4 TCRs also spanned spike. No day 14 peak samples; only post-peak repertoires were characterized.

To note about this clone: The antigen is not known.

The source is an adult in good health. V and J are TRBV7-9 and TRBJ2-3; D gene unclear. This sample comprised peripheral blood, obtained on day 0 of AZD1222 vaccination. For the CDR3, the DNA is TGTGCCAGCAGCTTAGAATCAGATACGCAGTATTTT. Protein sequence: CASSLESDTQYF.